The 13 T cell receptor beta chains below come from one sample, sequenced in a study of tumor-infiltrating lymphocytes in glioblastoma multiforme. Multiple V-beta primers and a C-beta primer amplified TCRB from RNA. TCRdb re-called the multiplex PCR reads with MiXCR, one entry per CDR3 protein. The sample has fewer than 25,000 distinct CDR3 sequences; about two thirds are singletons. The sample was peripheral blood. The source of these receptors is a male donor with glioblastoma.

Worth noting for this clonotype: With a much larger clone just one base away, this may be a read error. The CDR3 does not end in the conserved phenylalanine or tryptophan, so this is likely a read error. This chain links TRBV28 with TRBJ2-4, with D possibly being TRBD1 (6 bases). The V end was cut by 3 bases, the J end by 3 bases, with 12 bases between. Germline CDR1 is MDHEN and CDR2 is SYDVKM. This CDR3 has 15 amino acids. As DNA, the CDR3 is TGTGCCAGCAGTTTGGACAGTTTCCTCAAAAACATTCAGTACTCC. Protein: CASSLDSFLKNIQYS.

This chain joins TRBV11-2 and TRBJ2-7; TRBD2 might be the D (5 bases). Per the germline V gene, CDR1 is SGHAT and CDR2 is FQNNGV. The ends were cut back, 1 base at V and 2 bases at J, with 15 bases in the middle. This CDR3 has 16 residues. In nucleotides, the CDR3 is TGTGCCAGCAGCTTAGCGGGGTCGGGCTGGGCCTACGAGCAGTACTTC. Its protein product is CASSLAGSGWAYEQYF.

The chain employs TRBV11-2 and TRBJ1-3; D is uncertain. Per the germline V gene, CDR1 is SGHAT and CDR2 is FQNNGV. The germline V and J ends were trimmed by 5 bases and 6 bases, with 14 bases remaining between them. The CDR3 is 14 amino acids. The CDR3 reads CASSIALPVNTIYF. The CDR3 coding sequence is TGTGCCAGCAGCATCGCGCTGCCTGTAAACACCATATATTTT.

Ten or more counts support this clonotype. In DNA form, the CDR3 reads TGCAGTGTCCCGCCTGGGGGCCCCACCTATGGCTACACCTTC. Translated, it gives CSVPPGGPTYGYTF. V is TRBV20-1 and J is TRBJ1-2, with a possible D match to TRBD1 (6 bases). V was pared by 7 bases and J by 4 bases, with 19 bases between. The CDR3 has 14 amino acids. Germline-derived CDR1 and CDR2 are DFQATT and SNEGSKA (reference sequence).

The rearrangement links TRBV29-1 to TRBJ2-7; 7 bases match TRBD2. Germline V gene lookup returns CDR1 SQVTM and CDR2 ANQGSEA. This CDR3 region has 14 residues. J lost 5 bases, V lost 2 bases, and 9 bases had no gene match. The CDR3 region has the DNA TGCAGCGTTGAACTGGGAGGGGACCGGGACGAGCAGTACTTC. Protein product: CSVELGGDRDEQYF.

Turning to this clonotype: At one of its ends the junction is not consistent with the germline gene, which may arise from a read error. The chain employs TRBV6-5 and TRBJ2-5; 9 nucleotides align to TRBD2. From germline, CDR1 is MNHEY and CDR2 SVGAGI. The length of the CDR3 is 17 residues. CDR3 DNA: TGTGCCGGCAGTTACTTTCGGGCTAGCGGGATTCCCGGGACCCAGTACTTC. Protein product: CAGSYFRASGIPGTQYF.

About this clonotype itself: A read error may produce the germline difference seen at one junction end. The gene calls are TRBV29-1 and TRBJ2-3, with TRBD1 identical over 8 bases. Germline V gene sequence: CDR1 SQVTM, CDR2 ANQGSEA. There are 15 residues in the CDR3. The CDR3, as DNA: TGCAGCATTGAAGTAGTGGACAGGGAGAAAGATACGCAGTATTTT. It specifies CSIEVVDREKDTQYF.

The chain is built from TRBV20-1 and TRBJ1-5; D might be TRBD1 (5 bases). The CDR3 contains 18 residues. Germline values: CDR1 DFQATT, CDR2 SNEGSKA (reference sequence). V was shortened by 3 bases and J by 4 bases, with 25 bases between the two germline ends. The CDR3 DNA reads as TGCAGTGCTAGTGGCCTAGTTAGCGCAGGGTATAGAAATCAGCCCCAGCATTTT. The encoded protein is CSASGLVSAGYRNQPQHF.

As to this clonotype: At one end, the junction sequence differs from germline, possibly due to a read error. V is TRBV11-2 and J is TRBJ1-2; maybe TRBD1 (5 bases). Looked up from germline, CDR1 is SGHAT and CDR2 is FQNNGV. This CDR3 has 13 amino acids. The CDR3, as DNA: TGTGCCAGCGGCTTAGATATGGACAAGACCAGAACCTTC. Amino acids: CASGLDMDKTRTF.

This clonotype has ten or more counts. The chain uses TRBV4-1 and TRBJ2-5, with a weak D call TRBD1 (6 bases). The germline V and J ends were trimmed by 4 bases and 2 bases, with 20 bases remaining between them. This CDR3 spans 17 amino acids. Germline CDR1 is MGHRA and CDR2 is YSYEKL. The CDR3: CASSPPVGRGPQETQYF. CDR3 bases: TGCGCCAGCAGCCCGCCTGTGGGCAGGGGACCTCAAGAGACCCAGTACTTC.

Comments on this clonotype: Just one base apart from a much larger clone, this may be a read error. The CDR3 protein is CAWRGEDDTQYF. The CDR3 DNA is TGTGCCTGGAGAGGGGAGGATGATACGCAGTATTTT. V and J are TRBV30 and TRBJ2-3; D perhaps matches TRBD2 (6 bases). Trimming stripped 3 bases from V and 6 bases from J, with 10 bases between. Germline V gives CDR1 GTSNPN, CDR2 SVGIG (reference sequence). The CDR3 runs 12 residues. The whole variable domain, filled in from reference TRBV30 and TRBJ2-3, reads SQTIHQWPATLVQPVGSPLSLECTVEGTSNPNLYWYRQAAGRGLQLLFYSVGIGQISSEVPQNLSASRPQDRQFILSSKKLLLSDSGFYLCAWRGEDDTQYFGPGTRLTVL.

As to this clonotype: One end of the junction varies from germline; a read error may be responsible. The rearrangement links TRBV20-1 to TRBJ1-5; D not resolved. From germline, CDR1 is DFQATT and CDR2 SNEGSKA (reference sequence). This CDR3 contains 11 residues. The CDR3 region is CSAGEDQPQRF. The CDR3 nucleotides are TGCAGTGCCGGGGAGGATCAACCCCAGCGTTTT.

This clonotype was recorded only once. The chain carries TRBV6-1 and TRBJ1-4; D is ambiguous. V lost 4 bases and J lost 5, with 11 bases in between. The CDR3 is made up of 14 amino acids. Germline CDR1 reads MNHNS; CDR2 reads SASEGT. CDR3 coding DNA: TGTGCCAGCAGTGGAGGAGGAGAAAATGAAAAACTGTTTTTT. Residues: CASSGGGENEKLFF.